This T cell receptor beta chain was profiled in a study of shared clonotypes between healthy human individuals. Once extracted for a subset, genomic DNA was divided evenly among several immunoSEQ plates. In the source study's methods: Filtering was not the same, since immunoSEQ gave junction-only sequences without quality scores. Profiled with immunoSEQ multiplex PCR; TCRdb holds only in-frame clones, not every one. D and trimming come from the DNA, and the V and J calls and clone size come from that table. The data hold 2,500,000 or so clones, with more than 80% observed a single time. General observations from the study: Some naive CD4 clonotypes, about 5.5%, turned up in common across several donors.

Concerning this clone: Its matching antigen is unknown.

The TCR was taken from a man between 18 and 29 years old in good health. Sequenced: naive CD4+ T cells sorted from blood. Subset of the sample: CD45RA+ positively selected.

CDR3 protein: CASSLILGTGNTGELFF. The CDR3, as DNA: TGTGCCAGCTCACTCATACTCGGGACAGGGAACACCGGGGAGCTGTTTTTT. The chain couples TRBV18 to TRBJ2-2; 8 positions agree with TRBD1. The CDR3 has 17 amino acids. V shed 4 bases and J 1 base; nucleotides not matched to a gene: 8. Germline loops: CDR1 KGHSH, CDR2 LQKENI.